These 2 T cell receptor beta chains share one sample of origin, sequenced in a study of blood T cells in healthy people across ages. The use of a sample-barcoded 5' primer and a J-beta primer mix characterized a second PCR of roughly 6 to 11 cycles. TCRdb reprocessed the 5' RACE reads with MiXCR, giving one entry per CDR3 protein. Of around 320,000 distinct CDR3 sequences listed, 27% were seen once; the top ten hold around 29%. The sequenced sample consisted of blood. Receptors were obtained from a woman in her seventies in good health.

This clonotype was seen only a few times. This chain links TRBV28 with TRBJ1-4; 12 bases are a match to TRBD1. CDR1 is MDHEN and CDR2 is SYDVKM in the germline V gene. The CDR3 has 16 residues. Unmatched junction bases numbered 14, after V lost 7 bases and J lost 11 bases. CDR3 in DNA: TGTGCCAGCATTGACCTCCGGGACAGGGGGCCCACGAAACTGTTTTTT. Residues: CASIDLRDRGPTKLFF.

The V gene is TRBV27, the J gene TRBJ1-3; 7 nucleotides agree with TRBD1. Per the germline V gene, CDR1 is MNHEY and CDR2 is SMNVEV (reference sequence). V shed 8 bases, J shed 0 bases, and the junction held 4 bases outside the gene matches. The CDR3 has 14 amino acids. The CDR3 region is CASRQGNSGNTIYF. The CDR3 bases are TGTGCCAGCCGACAGGGAAACTCTGGAAACACCATATATTTT.